Listed here are 23 T cell receptor beta chains from one sample, sequenced in a study of T cell responses to AZD1222 COVID-19 vaccine. Libraries were prepared by immunoSEQ multiplex PCR; TCRdb keeps only in-frame clonotypes and omits some of them. The table has some 100,000 clones, about 86% seen once; the top ten hold approximately 15%. The source material was peripheral blood, sampled 28 days after the second AZD1222 dose. The receptors originated from an adult who received the AZD1222 COVID-19 vaccine.

The J gene is TRBJ1-1, the V gene TRBV18; 12 bases map to TRBD1. This CDR3 is 17 amino acids long. Germline V gene data show CDR1 as KGHSH and CDR2 as LQKENI. With 5 bases clipped from V and 10 bases from J, the junction kept 17 bases outside the gene matches. The DNA for the CDR3 is TGTGCCAGCTCAAATACGACCCCGGGACAGGGGGCGCGTATAGCTTTCTTT. Translation gives CASSNTTPGQGARIAFF.

In its sample, this clone was seen a few times. V and J are TRBV3-1 (or the pseudogene TRBV3-2) and TRBJ1-1; possibly TRBD1 for D (5 bases). V was trimmed by 1 base and J by 4 bases, leaving 13 bases between them. The germline gives CDR1 LGHDT, CDR2 YNNKEL (reference sequence). The CDR3 extends over 15 amino acids. The CDR3 coding sequence is TGTGCCAGCAGCCAAGTCCCAATGGGGGGCACTGAAGCTTTCTTT. It specifies CASSQVPMGGTEAFF.

The chain carries TRBV20-1 and TRBJ2-7; unclear D gene. The CDR3 contains 13 residues. The V gene's germline CDR1 is DFQATT and CDR2 SNEGSKA (reference sequence). The V end lost 3 bases, the J end lost 1 base, and 10 bases lay between the germline ends. In DNA form, the CDR3 reads TGCAGTGCTAGTACCGCCACTTCCTACGAGCAGTACTTC. Translated: CSASTATSYEQYF.

As concerns this clone: The same CDR3 arises from other DNA sequences in this sample as well. The chain links TRBV3-1 (or the pseudogene TRBV3-2) to TRBJ1-2, with unresolved D. CDR1 is LGHDT, CDR2 YNNKEL, per germline (reference sequence). V lost 0 bases, J lost 4 bases, and 6 bases lay in between. CDR3 length: 13 amino acids. The CDR3 spells CASSQETAYGYTF. The DNA of the CDR3 is TGTGCCAGCAGCCAAGAAACAGCCTATGGCTACACCTTC.

This rearrangement joins TRBV5-4 to TRBJ1-2; D remains ambiguous. The CDR3 runs 14 residues. Between the trimmed V and J ends, which lost 4 bases and 0 bases, there was a span of 10 bases. Germline loops: CDR1 SGHNT, CDR2 YYREEE (reference sequence). The CDR3 region is CASSAWSSNYGYTF. Written as DNA, the CDR3 is TGTGCCAGCAGCGCTTGGAGTTCTAACTATGGCTACACCTTC.

The rearrangement links TRBV6-1 to TRBJ1-1; no definite D call. Trimming removed 2 bases from V and 0 bases from J, with 7 bases in between. The CDR3 length is 14 residues. CDR1 is MNHNS and CDR2 is SASEGT in the germline V gene. The CDR3 reads CASSERMVNTEAFF. The CDR3 DNA reads TGTGCCAGCAGTGAAAGAATGGTGAACACTGAAGCTTTCTTT.

The chain carries TRBV18 and TRBJ2-3, with TRBD2 identical over 7 bases. In germline, CDR1 is KGHSH, CDR2 LQKENI. V lost 5 bases, J lost 8 bases, and 4 bases stayed unmatched. CDR3 length equals 12 residues. CDR3 DNA: TGTGCCAGCTCAACTTCGGGGGGTACGCAGTATTTT. It is translated as CASSTSGGTQYF.

The genes are TRBV9 and TRBJ1-6, with D unresolved. Germline assignment: CDR1 SGDLS and CDR2 YYNGEE. V dropped 0 bases and J dropped 6 bases, with 7 bases sitting between them. The CDR3 contains 14 residues. The CDR3 region has the DNA TGTGCCAGCAGCGTAGAGCACAGTAATTCACCCCTCCACTTT. Encoded protein: CASSVEHSNSPLHF. The full variable domain, completed using reference TRBV9 and TRBJ1-6, is DSGVTQTPKHLITATGQRVTLRCSPRSGDLSVYWYQQSLDQGLQFLIQYYNGEERAKGNILERFSAQQFPDLHSELNLSSLELGDSALYFCASSVEHSNSPLHFGNGTRLTVT.

The chain joins TRBV28 to TRBJ1-4; 8 bases map to TRBD1. The CDR3 length is 15 residues. Trimming at V came to 1 base and at J to 6 bases, leaving 4 bases not matched to a gene. Germline V gives CDR1 MDHEN, CDR2 SYDVKM. This CDR3 reads CASSLYAGGDEKLFF. The CDR3 DNA reads as TGTGCCAGCAGTTTATACGCAGGGGGCGATGAAAAACTGTTTTTT.

The rearrangement links TRBV3-1 (or the pseudogene TRBV3-2) to TRBJ2-1, with 7 bases lining up with TRBD2. The CDR3 has 21 residues. CDR1 and CDR2 from the germline V gene are LGHDT and YNNKEL (reference sequence). The V segment lost 0 bases and the J segment 4 bases; nucleotides outside the gene matches: 21. This chain's CDR3 is CASSQDRIRGGRFHSYNEQFF. CDR3 in DNA: TGTGCCAGCAGCCAAGATAGAATTCGCGGCGGGAGATTTCACTCTTACAATGAGCAGTTCTTC.

This clone was counted a single time. This chain links TRBV3-1 (or the pseudogene TRBV3-2) with TRBJ2-2; no clear D gene. V was pared by 4 bases and J by 7 bases, with 10 bases between. The CDR3 is made up of 13 amino acids. In germline, CDR1 is LGHDT, CDR2 YNNKEL (reference sequence). The CDR3 sequence: CASSLQRNGELFF. As DNA, the CDR3 is TGTGCCAGCAGCCTACAGAGGAACGGGGAGCTGTTTTTT.

The CDR3 spells CASSPYGLAGGMETQYF. In DNA, the CDR3 is TGTGCCAGCAGCCCCTACGGACTAGCGGGGGGCATGGAGACCCAGTACTTC. The chain employs TRBV5-4 and TRBJ2-5, with 14 bases identical to TRBD2. The J segment lost 5 bases and the V segment lost 4 bases, leaving 10 bases of the junction unmatched. The CDR3 runs to 17 residues. Germline CDR1 SGHNT, CDR2 YYREEE (reference sequence).

The chain carries TRBV25-1 and TRBJ1-2; tentative D call: TRBD1 (5 bases). CDR3 length equals 12 residues. Germline loops: CDR1 MGHDK, CDR2 SYGVNS. Trimming cost V 8 bases and J 5 bases, with 12 bases left between them. The CDR3 DNA reads TGTGCCAGCTCTCAGGGTGGGTATGGCTACACCTTC. This translates into CASSQGGYGYTF.

The chain couples TRBV10-1 to TRBJ1-1; D is possibly TRBD1 (6 bases). The CDR3 is 14 residues long. CDR1 WNHNN and CDR2 SYGVQD come from the germline V gene (reference sequence). Trimming pared 8 bases from V and 3 bases from J, leaving 16 bases between. CDR3 sequence (DNA): TGCGCCAGCTCTAGAGGACAGTCGGACACTGAAGCTTTCTTT. Translation: CASSRGQSDTEAFF.

The chain links TRBV3-1 (or the pseudogene TRBV3-2) to TRBJ2-5, with D tentatively TRBD1 (5 bases). V shed 1 base and J shed 3 bases, with 12 bases lying between them. CDR1 and CDR2 from the germline V gene are LGHDT and YNNKEL (reference sequence). The CDR3 spans 15 residues. CDR3 loop: CASSQANQGKETQYF. CDR3 nucleotides: TGTGCCAGCAGCCAAGCCAATCAGGGCAAAGAGACCCAGTACTTC.

The chain employs TRBV6-6 and TRBJ1-1; unclear D gene. Looked up from germline, CDR1 is MNHNY and CDR2 is SVGAGI (reference sequence). The CDR3 spans 13 residues. The V end was cut by 4 bases, the J end by 1 base, with 7 bases between. The CDR3 DNA follows: TGTGCCAGCAGTTCGGAGAGGAACACTGAAGCTTTCTTT. Translated: CASSSERNTEAFF.

This clone was detected only once. The genes are TRBV6-1 and TRBJ1-5; D remains ambiguous. Trimming took off 2 bases at V and 0 bases at J, with 5 bases between the two ends. This CDR3 comprises 14 residues. Germline V gene lookup returns CDR1 MNHNS and CDR2 SASEGT. Written as DNA, the CDR3 is TGTGCCAGCAGTGAACAGACTAGCAATCAGCCCCAGCATTTT. This translates into CASSEQTSNQPQHF.

Notes on this clone: The junction and the germline gene differ at one end; a read error may be behind it. This chain uses TRBV13 with TRBJ2-2; unclear D gene. CDR1 and CDR2 from the germline V gene are PRHDT and FYEKMQ (reference sequence). The length of the CDR3 is 12 residues. CDR3 sequence reads: CAGSSLVGELFF. The CDR3 DNA reads TGTGCCGGCAGCTCCCTAGTCGGGGAGCTGTTTTTT.

The rearrangement joins TRBV9 to TRBJ1-3; D unresolved. Trimming took off 0 bases at V and 0 bases at J, with 7 bases between the two ends. The germline V gene encodes CDR1 SGDLS and CDR2 YYNGEE. The CDR3 covers 15 residues. CDR3 region: CASSVDGFSGNTIYF. CDR3 nucleotides: TGTGCCAGCAGCGTAGACGGGTTCTCTGGAAACACCATATATTTT.

Only one count was recorded for this clone. Other DNA sequences in this specimen translate into the identical CDR3. This chain joins TRBV12-3 or TRBV12-4 and TRBJ1-2; D perhaps matches TRBD1 (5 bases). Trimming cost V 3 bases and J 6 bases, with 8 bases left between them. This CDR3 has 12 amino acids. As DNA, the CDR3 is TGTGCCAGCAGTTTTGGGGGTAATGGCTACACCTTC. This gives the protein CASSFGGNGYTF.

The chain combines TRBV28 with TRBJ2-7; unclear D gene. Germline CDR1 MDHEN, CDR2 SYDVKM. This CDR3 has 16 amino acids. V lost 6 bases to trimming and J lost 0 bases, with 18 bases between them. The CDR3 protein is CASSPGSDPSSYEQYF. The CDR3 DNA reads TGTGCCAGCAGCCCTGGGTCGGACCCGAGCTCCTACGAGCAGTACTTC.

CDR3 nucleotide sequence: TGTGCCAGCAGCCAGGCCCCAAATCAGCCCCAGCATTTT. It specifies CASSQAPNQPQHF. The chain is built from TRBV7-3 and TRBJ1-5; the D is unclear. Germline-derived CDR1 and CDR2 are SGHTA and FQGTGA. This CDR3 comprises 13 residues. Trimming took 5 bases from V and 4 from J, leaving 9 bases between them.

This clone was seen more than once but under ten times. The chain employs TRBV30 and TRBJ2-6; D is undetermined. Germline CDR1 reads GTSNPN; CDR2 reads SVGIG (reference sequence). This CDR3 contains 15 residues. Trimming pared 2 bases from V and 1 base from J, leaving 9 bases between. The DNA for the CDR3 is TGTGCCTGGAGTTTGGAGCGTTCTGGGGCCAACGTCCTGACTTTC. It codes for CAWSLERSGANVLTF.